The 13 T cell receptor beta chains given below trace back to one sample, sequenced in a study of human T cells and chemical hapten exposure. Time point in this sample: pre-sensitization, week 0. As to treatment: therapeutic diphenylcyclopropenone sensitization with weekly scalp DPC. MiXCR was run by TCRdb on the RACE reads, yielding one entry per CDR3 protein. The data hold 280,000 or so distinct CDR3 sequences, with almost 8% observed a single time. The specimen was whole blood, collected in connection with sensitization to the hapten diphenylcyclopropenone (DPC). The receptors come from a man younger than 35 with alopecia areata. Some clones in this sample may be carry-over from other donors' samples.

This clonotype was observed a handful of times. The chain uses TRBV6-5 and TRBJ2-7; TRBD1 matches 7 bases. Germline trimming cut 3 bases from V and 0 bases from J; bases unmatched to any gene: 2. Per the germline V gene, CDR1 is MNHEY and CDR2 is SVGAGI. The CDR3 is made up of 14 amino acids. DNA for the CDR3: TGTGCCAGCAGTTATAGGGACAGCTCCTACGAGCAGTACTTC. It encodes CASSYRDSSYEQYF.

DNA of the CDR3: TGTGCCAGCAGCTTCTCTTTCGGGGCCAATGAGCAGTTCTTC. Amino acids: CASSFSFGANEQFF. V and J are TRBV11-2 and TRBJ2-1; D is tentatively TRBD1 or TRBD2 (5 bases each). CDR1 and CDR2 (germline): SGHAT, FQNNGV. V dropped 3 bases and J dropped 6 bases, with 12 bases sitting between them. This CDR3 spans 14 amino acids.

This clonotype was detected ten times or more. This sequence joins TRBV29-1 and TRBJ1-5; the match to TRBD1 covers 9 bases. The V gene's germline CDR1 is SQVTM and CDR2 ANQGSEA. The CDR3 runs to 15 residues. V lost 6 bases and J lost 4; bases outside the gene matches: 10. CDR3 bases: TGCAGCGTAAGAAGGACAGGGGATTTAAATCAGCCCCAGCATTTT. It yields the protein CSVRRTGDLNQPQHF.

The chain combines TRBV19 with TRBJ1-5, with D possibly being TRBD1 (6 bases). Per the germline V gene, CDR1 is LNHDA and CDR2 is SQIVND (reference sequence). This CDR3 region has 16 residues. Trimming took 5 bases from V and 2 from J, leaving 16 bases between them. DNA of the CDR3: TGTGCCAGTAGTCCCATCGGACAGTTTGGCAATCAGCCCCAGCATTTT. It translates to CASSPIGQFGNQPQHF.

Only a few counts were recorded for this clonotype. The chain joins TRBV21-1 to TRBJ2-7; the DNA was not compared with TRBD1, the D call given in the table. TRBV21-1 is a documented pseudogene. This CDR3 is built from 18 residues. CDR3 DNA sequence: TGTGCCAGCAGCAACAGGGTGTCTCGATTTTCGTGGAAGTACGAGCAGTACGTC. Its protein is CASSNRVSRFSWKYEQYV.

This sequence joins TRBV6-2 or TRBV6-3 and TRBJ2-7, with a possible D match to TRBD2 (5 bases). V dropped 2 bases and J dropped 0 bases, with 5 bases sitting between them. Germline loops: CDR1 MNHEY, CDR2 SVGEGT. The length of the CDR3 is 13 residues. This CDR3 reads CASSYRGSYEQYF. CDR3 DNA sequence: TGTGCCAGCAGTTACCGGGGCTCCTACGAGCAGTACTTC.

The chain recombines TRBV4-3 with TRBJ2-3, with TRBD2 identical over 10 bases. CDR1 is LGHNA, CDR2 YSLEER, per germline. The CDR3 sequence is 19 residues long. V was pared by 0 bases and J by 3 bases, with 12 bases of the junction left unmatched. The CDR3 spells CASSQDSAGGTFITDTQYF. Here the CDR3 DNA reads TGCGCCAGCAGCCAAGATTCAGCGGGGGGGACTTTTATAACAGATACGCAGTATTTT.

The rearrangement links TRBV5-4 to TRBJ1-5; D is undetermined. The germline V and J ends were trimmed by 4 bases and 6 bases, with 17 bases remaining between them. CDR3 length equals 15 residues. Germline V gene sequence: CDR1 SGHNT, CDR2 YYREEE (reference sequence). The CDR3 reads CASSPGSGSGQPQHF. CDR3 bases: TGTGCCAGCAGCCCGGGTTCGGGGTCAGGTCAGCCCCAGCATTTT.

This clonotype was seen repeatedly, ten times or more. This chain uses TRBV25-1 with TRBJ2-1, with TRBD1 identical over 7 bases. Unmatched junction bases numbered 9, after V lost 6 bases and J lost 4 bases. The germline V gene has CDR1 MGHDK and CDR2 SYGVNS. The CDR3 has 15 residues. CDR3 region: CASRVDRDLYNEQFF. The CDR3 region has the DNA TGTGCCAGCAGGGTTGACAGGGATTTGTACAATGAGCAGTTCTTC.

This chain links TRBV6-1 with TRBJ2-7, with a weak D call TRBD1 (5 bases). V gave up 1 base and J gave up 0 bases, with 10 bases separating them. Per the germline V gene, CDR1 is MNHNS and CDR2 is SASEGT. The length of the CDR3 is 15 residues. The CDR3 coding sequence is TGTGCCAGCAGTGAAGGGGGCTACAGCTCCTACGAGCAGTACTTC. This sequence encodes CASSEGGYSSYEQYF.

CDR3 in DNA: TGTGCCAGCAGCGCCGAATCATGGGACAGGGGGACCCAAGAGACCCAGTACTTC. Encoded protein: CASSAESWDRGTQETQYF. This rearrangement joins TRBV9 to TRBJ2-5, with 11 bases aligning to TRBD1. CDR1 is SGDLS and CDR2 is YYNGEE in the germline V gene. V lost 3 bases to trimming and J lost 1 base; unmatched junction nucleotides: 11. CDR3 length: 18 amino acids.

The sample holds a few counts of this clonotype. The chain uses TRBV11-2 and TRBJ2-3; D unclear. CDR3 size: 14 residues. Germline CDR1 reads SGHAT; CDR2 reads FQNNGV. V was cut by 1 base and J by 4 bases, with 9 bases left in between. The CDR3, as DNA: TGTGCCAGCAGCTTAGTCGGAGTTGCAGATACGCAGTATTTT. This gives the protein CASSLVGVADTQYF. The variable domain in full, with the rest retrieved from reference TRBV11-2 and TRBJ2-3, is EAGVAQSPRYKIIEKRQSVAFWCNPISGHATLYWYQQILGQGPKLLIQFQNNGVVDDSQLPKDRFSAERLKGVDSTLKIQPAKLEDSAVYLCASSLVGVADTQYFGPGTRLTVL.

The sample holds a few counts of this clonotype. The rearrangement joins TRBV29-1 to TRBJ2-2; TRBD2 agrees at 10 bases. Trimming removed 6 bases from V and 5 bases from J; junction bases left unmatched: 9. The CDR3 contains 15 residues. The germline V gene has CDR1 SQVTM and CDR2 ANQGSEA. CDR3 nucleotide sequence: TGCAGCGTCGCGACTAGCGGGCTAATAACCGGGGAGCTGTTTTTT. Its protein product is CSVATSGLITGELFF.